These 11 T cell receptor beta chains originate from one sample sequenced in a study of shared clonotypes between healthy human individuals. Sequencing was performed with immunoSEQ multiplex PCR; in TCRdb, only in-frame clones are kept and a portion is missing. Of roughly 2.2 million clones in the sample, more than 85% are singletons; the top ten hold around 0.4%. The sequenced material came from naive CD4+ T cells from PBMCs. This sample's subset: CD45RA+ positively selected. Every receptor here comes from a man between 18 and 29 years old in good health. Some clones in this sample may be carry-over from other donors' samples.

The chain employs TRBV5-5 and TRBJ2-1, with D maybe TRBD2 (6 bases). The CDR3 contains 16 residues. Germline CDR1 and CDR2: SGHKS and YYEKEE (reference sequence). The V end was cut by 0 bases, the J end by 4 bases, with 14 bases between. DNA for the CDR3: TGTGCCAGCAGCTTGGCCAGTCGGGAGATATACAATGAGCAGTTCTTC. Residues: CASSLASREIYNEQFF.

The CDR3 region has the DNA TGTGCCAGCAGCCCAGGGGCGCGGGATGCGCATGAGCAGTTCTTC. As protein: CASSPGARDAHEQFF. The gene calls are TRBV9 and TRBJ2-1; D could derive from TRBD1 or TRBD2 (6 bases each). Deletions cut 4 bases from V and 8 bases from J, with 19 bases between. The CDR3 runs to 15 residues. Germline lookup yields CDR1 SGDLS and CDR2 YYNGEE.

The chain uses TRBV28 and TRBJ1-2; the D gene is possibly TRBD1 (5 bases). The V gene's germline CDR1 is MDHEN and CDR2 SYDVKM. CDR3 size: 14 residues. V lost 6 bases, J lost 8 bases, and 19 bases lay in between. CDR3 region: CASSSADISFGYTF. CDR3 DNA sequence: TGTGCCAGCAGCTCCGCGGACATTTCATTCGGCTACACCTTC.

CDR3 loop: CASSSFMWGRGTGELFF. For the CDR3, the DNA is TGTGCCAGCAGCTCATTTATGTGGGGCCGCGGCACCGGGGAGCTGTTTTTT. The chain recombines TRBV7-9 with TRBJ2-2; D is possibly TRBD1 (5 bases). Germline CDR1 and CDR2: SEHNR and FQNEAQ (reference sequence). Trimming removed 4 bases from V and 4 bases from J, with 19 bases in between. The CDR3 is made up of 17 amino acids.

V usage is TRBV7-6 and J usage is TRBJ2-1; 9 nucleotides agree with TRBD1. CDR3 length: 15 residues. CDR1 is SGHVS and CDR2 is FNYEAQ in the germline V gene. The J segment lost 3 bases and the V segment lost 1 base, leaving 1 base of the junction unmatched. The DNA for the CDR3 is TGTGCCAGCAGCTTAGAGGACAGGGGCTACAATGAGCAGTTCTTC. It translates to CASSLEDRGYNEQFF.

The chain combines TRBV28 with TRBJ2-7, with a weak D call TRBD2 (5 bases). Trimming took 7 bases from V and 12 from J, leaving 16 bases between them. This CDR3 contains 11 residues. The germline V gene encodes CDR1 MDHEN and CDR2 SYDVKM. This chain's CDR3 is CASTSLGVGYF. In DNA, the CDR3 is TGTGCCAGCACCTCCCTCGGGGTGGGGTACTTC.

A remark on this clone: At the DNA level, this CDR3 is encoded by other sequences in the same sample as well. The rearrangement uses TRBV5-1 and TRBJ2-3; TRBD1 or TRBD2 may be the D gene (6 bases each). Germline assignment: CDR1 SGHRS and CDR2 YFSETQ. V shed 0 bases and J shed 6 bases, with 8 bases lying between them. The CDR3 sequence is 13 residues long. This CDR3 reads CASSLAGGDTQYF. CDR3 DNA: TGCGCCAGCAGCTTGGCCGGGGGCGATACGCAGTATTTT. Variable domain in full (rest from reference TRBV5-1 and TRBJ2-3): KAGVTQTPRYLIKTRGQQVTLSCSPISGHRSVSWYQQTPGQGLQFLFEYFSETQRNKGNFPGRFSGRQFSNSRSEMNVSTLELGDSALYLCASSLAGGDTQYFGPGTRLTVL.

CDR3 residues: CASSVGSGQRTSGSSYEQYF. As DNA, the CDR3 is TGTGCCAGCAGCGTAGGTTCGGGACAGAGGACTAGCGGGAGCTCCTACGAGCAGTACTTC. The V and J genes are TRBV9 and TRBJ2-7; 13 bases are a match to TRBD2. Germline V CDR1 and CDR2: SGDLS, YYNGEE. CDR3 size: 20 residues. V lost 0 bases to trimming and J lost 0 bases; unmatched junction nucleotides: 12.

This chain uses TRBV5-1 with TRBJ1-4, with D perhaps TRBD1 (5 bases). With 2 bases removed from V and 7 bases from J, the gap between germline ends came to 12 bases. The CDR3 is 14 amino acids. Looked up from germline, CDR1 is SGHRS and CDR2 is YFSETQ. CDR3 DNA sequence: TGCGCCAGCAGCTTTGGGGGAAAAACTGAAAAACTGTTTTTT. It specifies CASSFGGKTEKLFF. The full variable domain, with the rest looked up from reference TRBV5-1 and TRBJ1-4, is KAGVTQTPRYLIKTRGQQVTLSCSPISGHRSVSWYQQTPGQGLQFLFEYFSETQRNKGNFPGRFSGRQFSNSRSEMNVSTLELGDSALYLCASSFGGKTEKLFFGSGTQLSVL.

V and J are TRBV2 and TRBJ1-4; D gene unclear. The CDR3 consists of 13 residues. V lost 8 bases and J 8 bases, leaving 15 bases between the germline ends. Germline assignment: CDR1 SNHLY and CDR2 FYNNEI. CDR3 coding DNA: TGTGCCAGCGGGCGCGAAGTGGGGGAAAAACTGTTTTTT. Amino acids: CASGREVGEKLFF.

The V and J genes are TRBV7-3 and TRBJ2-1, with unresolved D. The germline gives CDR1 SGHTA, CDR2 FQGTGA. V was trimmed by 0 bases and J by 3 bases, leaving 12 bases between them. This CDR3 contains 16 residues. CDR3 protein: CASSLTANLGYNEQFF. The CDR3 DNA reads as TGTGCCAGCAGCTTAACGGCCAACTTGGGCTACAATGAGCAGTTCTTC.